The 9 T cell receptor beta chains presented below share a single source sample, sequenced in a study of early stage breast cancer tumors. Measured with immunoSEQ multiplex PCR; TCRdb has only the in-frame clones, and not every one. Here the sample spans fewer than 35,000 clones, around 70% being singletons. What was sequenced was blood. The receptor set was obtained from a person between 45 and 65 years old with breast cancer.

CDR3 amino acids: CASSIDGRGDTEAFF. The CDR3 DNA is TGTGCCAGTAGTATAGACGGCAGGGGAGACACTGAAGCTTTCTTT. J is TRBJ1-1 and V is TRBV19, with a tentative D call TRBD1 (6 bases). V gave up 0 bases and J gave up 3 bases, with 11 bases separating them. Per germline, CDR1 LNHDA and CDR2 SQIVND (reference sequence). CDR3 size: 15 residues. The variable domain in full, completed from reference TRBV19 and TRBJ1-1, reads DGGITQSPKYLFRKEGQNVTLSCEQNLNHDAMYWYRQDPGQGLRLIYYSQIVNDFQKGDIAEGYSVSREKKESFPLTVTSAQKNPTAFYLCASSIDGRGDTEAFFGQGTRLTVV.

This rearrangement joins TRBV10-1 to TRBJ2-1; D may be TRBD2 (5 bases). Germline V gene lookup returns CDR1 WNHNN and CDR2 SYGVQD (reference sequence). V was trimmed by 1 base and J by 7 bases, leaving 11 bases between them. The CDR3 is 14 amino acids. This chain's CDR3 is CASSEFRTSNEQFF. Here the CDR3 DNA reads TGCGCCAGCAGTGAGTTCCGGACTTCAAATGAGCAGTTCTTC.

The V gene is TRBV6-6, the J gene TRBJ1-4; 7 bases are shared with TRBD1. The V gene end was trimmed by 5 bases and the J gene end by 7 bases; junction bases not matched to a gene: 7. CDR1 is MNHNY, CDR2 SVGAGI, per germline (reference sequence). This CDR3 is 14 amino acids long. The CDR3 is CASSLYRGGEKLFF. The CDR3 DNA reads TGTGCCAGCAGTCTATACAGGGGTGGTGAAAAACTGTTTTTT.

This clone was seen a few times. This sequence joins TRBV7-9 and TRBJ1-2, with D unresolved. CDR1 and CDR2 from the germline V gene are SEHNR and FQNEAQ (reference sequence). V lost 1 base, J lost 4 bases, and 4 bases lay in between. This CDR3 has 12 residues. This CDR3 reads CASSLDSYGYTF. CDR3 sequence (DNA): TGTGCCAGCAGCTTAGACAGCTATGGCTACACCTTC.

CDR3 sequence reads: CASSPPGGGDGYTF. In nucleotides, the CDR3 is TGTGCCAGTAGTCCCCCCGGAGGGGGAGATGGCTACACCTTC. V gene TRBV19 combines with J gene TRBJ1-2; D perhaps matches TRBD1 (6 bases). From germline, CDR1 is LNHDA and CDR2 SQIVND (reference sequence). The V end lost 5 bases, the J end lost 6 bases, and 16 bases lay between the germline ends. The CDR3 covers 14 residues.

The chain links TRBV5-1 to TRBJ2-1, with 10 bases identical to TRBD2. Germline V gives CDR1 SGHRS, CDR2 YFSETQ. This CDR3 is 15 amino acids long. The trim removed 2 bases at V and 5 bases at J, leaving 4 bases unmatched. The CDR3 protein is CASSFTGTSDNEQFF. The DNA for the CDR3 is TGCGCCAGCAGCTTCACCGGGACTAGCGACAATGAGCAGTTCTTC.

This sequence joins TRBV30 and TRBJ2-1; 11 positions agree with TRBD1. V dropped 4 bases and J dropped 6; count of bases not matched to a gene: 8. The germline CDR1 and CDR2 sequences are GTSNPN and SVGIG (reference sequence). The length of the CDR3 is 15 residues. The CDR3 sequence: CAWKSGTGGRNEQFF. CDR3 nucleotide sequence: TGTGCCTGGAAATCGGGGACAGGGGGTCGCAATGAGCAGTTCTTC.

This chain links TRBV5-1 with TRBJ2-3; D may be TRBD2 (5 bases). Germline-derived CDR1 and CDR2 are SGHRS and YFSETQ. The CDR3 has 17 residues. V lost 0 bases and J lost 2, with 16 bases in between. CDR3: CASSLVGGRRPTDTQYF. CDR3 nucleotide sequence: TGCGCCAGCAGCTTGGTTGGAGGCCGTAGGCCCACAGATACGCAGTATTTT.

The rearrangement links TRBV18 to TRBJ2-3; 11 bases are a match to TRBD1. With V trimmed by 2 bases and J by 4 bases, 2 bases remained unmatched. The CDR3 spans 15 residues. CDR1 is KGHSH, CDR2 LQKENI, per germline. As DNA, the CDR3 is TGTGCCAGCTCACCAGGGACAGGGGGTTCAGATACGCAGTATTTT. It codes for CASSPGTGGSDTQYF.